These T cell receptor beta chains were read from a single sample in a study of control samples from healthy donors and cancer patients. Only in-frame clones appear in the TCRdb table, and some are missing; sequencing was by immunoSEQ multiplex PCR. The repertoire includes about 150,000 clones, more than 85% of them detected once, and 0.68% sits in the top ten. Source material: blood. Source of these receptors: a woman between 25 and 40 years old in good health. The CDR3 runs from the conserved cysteine through the conserved F or W. Fields, in order: J gene, D gene, V gene, clone size, CDR3 protein, CDR3 DNA. D genes are given only for firm matches. Part of the rows lack a size; the others show once, few, many or a class for expanded clones.

j_call: TRBJ2-3; d_call: .; v_call: TRBV2; clone_size: .; cdr3_aa: CASSEGGRLYTDTQYF; cdr3_nt: TGTGCCAGCAGTGAAGGGGGCAGGTTGTACACAGATACGCAGTATTTT
j_call: TRBJ1-6; d_call: .; v_call: TRBV7-9; clone_size: .; cdr3_aa: CASSLAGGNSPLHF; cdr3_nt: TGTGCCAGCAGCTTAGCAGGGGGGAATTCACCCCTCCACTTT
j_call: TRBJ2-1; d_call: TRBD2; v_call: TRBV24-1; clone_size: .; cdr3_aa: CATSDAGTSGIPGPYNEQFF; cdr3_nt: TGTGCCACCAGTGATGCCGGGACTAGCGGGATCCCGGGGCCCTACAATGAGCAGTTCTTC
j_call: TRBJ2-5; d_call: TRBD2; v_call: TRBV4-1; clone_size: .; cdr3_aa: CASSQDNGLASGETQYF; cdr3_nt: TGCGCCAGCAGCCAAGATAACGGACTAGCATCAGGGGAGACCCAGTACTTC
j_call: TRBJ2-1; d_call: TRBD2; v_call: TRBV14; clone_size: .; cdr3_aa: CASSLLAGGFYNEQFF; cdr3_nt: TGTGCCAGCAGCCTACTAGCGGGCGGGTTCTACAATGAGCAGTTCTTC
j_call: TRBJ2-7; d_call: TRBD2; v_call: TRBV10-3; clone_size: .; cdr3_aa: CAISESYSGRGYEQYF; cdr3_nt: TGTGCCATCAGTGAGTCCTACAGCGGGAGAGGCTACGAGCAGTACTTC
j_call: TRBJ2-7; d_call: .; v_call: TRBV9; clone_size: .; cdr3_aa: CASSLYDMDSSYEQYF; cdr3_nt: TGTGCCAGCAGCCTCTACGATATGGACAGCTCCTACGAGCAGTACTTC
j_call: TRBJ1-2; d_call: .; v_call: TRBV6-5; clone_size: .; cdr3_aa: CASREDGPYGYTF; cdr3_nt: TGTGCCAGCAGAGAGGACGGTCCGTATGGCTACACCTTC
j_call: TRBJ2-1; d_call: .; v_call: TRBV5-1; clone_size: .; cdr3_aa: CASSLIGSQNEQFF; cdr3_nt: TGCGCCAGCAGCTTAATCGGGTCACAGAATGAGCAGTTCTTC
j_call: TRBJ1-5; d_call: TRBD1; v_call: TRBV28; clone_size: .; cdr3_aa: CASRSGTGEQPQHF; cdr3_nt: TGTGCCAGCAGAAGCGGGACAGGGGAGCAGCCCCAGCATTTT
j_call: TRBJ2-3; d_call: TRBD1; v_call: TRBV11-2; clone_size: .; cdr3_aa: CASSLEVGQGTDTQYF; cdr3_nt: TGTGCCAGCAGCTTAGAGGTTGGACAGGGCACAGATACGCAGTATTTT
j_call: TRBJ1-2; d_call: .; v_call: TRBV7-2; clone_size: .; cdr3_aa: CARGGDYGYTF; cdr3_nt: TGTGCCAGGGGGGGGGACTATGGCTACACCTTC
j_call: TRBJ2-1; d_call: TRBD2; v_call: TRBV7-8; clone_size: .; cdr3_aa: CASSLSGAGLAQYNEQFF; cdr3_nt: TGTGCCAGCAGCTTAAGTGGTGCGGGACTAGCGCAATACAATGAGCAGTTCTTC
j_call: TRBJ1-5; d_call: TRBD1; v_call: TRBV4-1; clone_size: .; cdr3_aa: CASSQDGQGGHQPQHF; cdr3_nt: TGCGCCAGCAGCCAGGACGGACAGGGAGGCCATCAGCCCCAGCATTTT
j_call: TRBJ1-4; d_call: .; v_call: TRBV9; clone_size: .; cdr3_aa: CASSVQPVGGEKLFF; cdr3_nt: TGTGCCAGCAGCGTACAGCCTGTTGGGGGTGAAAAACTGTTTTTT
j_call: TRBJ1-6; d_call: TRBD1; v_call: TRBV6-5; clone_size: .; cdr3_aa: CASSRTGNSPLHF; cdr3_nt: TGTGCCAGCAGTAGGACAGGAAATTCACCCCTCCACTTT
j_call: TRBJ1-4; d_call: .; v_call: TRBV27; clone_size: .; cdr3_aa: CASSAGGFSEKLFF; cdr3_nt: TGTGCCAGCAGCGCAGGCGGATTTAGCGAAAAACTGTTTTTT
j_call: TRBJ2-1; d_call: .; v_call: TRBV11-2; clone_size: few; cdr3_aa: CASSLSDEQFF; cdr3_nt: TGTGCCAGCAGCTTATCAGATGAGCAGTTCTTC
j_call: TRBJ1-2; d_call: .; v_call: TRBV5-1; clone_size: .; cdr3_aa: CASSQGQNYGYTF; cdr3_nt: TGCGCCAGCAGCCAAGGACAGAACTATGGCTACACCTTC
j_call: TRBJ2-3; d_call: .; v_call: TRBV7-9; clone_size: .; cdr3_aa: CASSVRVGADTQYF; cdr3_nt: TGTGCCAGCAGCGTGAGGGTGGGCGCAGATACGCAGTATTTT
j_call: TRBJ2-1; d_call: .; v_call: TRBV6-4; clone_size: .; cdr3_aa: CASSEGLDANEQFF; cdr3_nt: TGTGCCAGCAGTGAGGGGCTAGATGCCAATGAGCAGTTCTTC
j_call: TRBJ1-5; d_call: .; v_call: TRBV15; clone_size: .; cdr3_aa: CALKQPQHF; cdr3_nt: TGTGCCCTCAAACAGCCCCAGCATTTT
j_call: TRBJ1-5; d_call: .; v_call: TRBV7-3; clone_size: .; cdr3_aa: CASSKSSGGPQHF; cdr3_nt: TGTGCCAGCAGCAAGTCATCCGGGGGGCCCCAGCATTTT
j_call: TRBJ2-7; d_call: TRBD1; v_call: TRBV19; clone_size: .; cdr3_aa: CASSGGQGYEQYF; cdr3_nt: TGTGCCAGTAGTGGGGGACAGGGGTACGAGCAGTACTTC
j_call: TRBJ2-1; d_call: TRBD2; v_call: TRBV6-6; clone_size: once; cdr3_aa: CASKAAGESGEQFF; cdr3_nt: TGTGCCAGCAAGGCAGCGGGAGAATCTGGTGAGCAGTTCTTC
j_call: TRBJ2-1; d_call: TRBD2; v_call: TRBV7-8; clone_size: .; cdr3_aa: CASSLDRLAGVGEQFF; cdr3_nt: TGTGCCAGCAGCTTAGATCGGCTAGCGGGAGTAGGGGAGCAGTTCTTC
j_call: TRBJ2-1; d_call: .; v_call: TRBV28; clone_size: .; cdr3_aa: CASSSADSARSSYNEQFF; cdr3_nt: TGTGCCAGCAGTTCTGCGGACTCCGCCAGGAGCTCCTACAATGAGCAGTTCTTC
j_call: TRBJ2-5; d_call: .; v_call: TRBV6-6; clone_size: .; cdr3_aa: CASSLFRTTGAQETQYF; cdr3_nt: TGTGCCAGCAGTCTTTTCCGGACGACAGGAGCCCAAGAGACCCAGTACTTC
j_call: TRBJ2-7; d_call: TRBD1; v_call: TRBV28; clone_size: .; cdr3_aa: CASKDRAYEQYF; cdr3_nt: TGTGCCAGCAAAGACAGGGCCTACGAGCAGTACTTC
j_call: TRBJ2-1; d_call: .; v_call: TRBV4-3; clone_size: once; cdr3_aa: CASSPQAWSSYNEQFF; cdr3_nt: TGCGCCAGCAGCCCCCAGGCATGGAGCTCCTACAATGAGCAGTTCTTC
j_call: TRBJ2-1; d_call: TRBD2; v_call: TRBV7-2; clone_size: .; cdr3_aa: CASSSGTSGRNEQFF; cdr3_nt: TGTGCCAGCAGCTCCGGGACTAGCGGGAGGAATGAGCAGTTCTTC
j_call: TRBJ2-5; d_call: TRBD2; v_call: TRBV19; clone_size: .; cdr3_aa: CASSRLAGQETQYF; cdr3_nt: TGTGCCAGTAGTAGACTAGCAGGCCAAGAGACCCAGTACTTC
j_call: TRBJ1-1; d_call: .; v_call: TRBV6-6; clone_size: .; cdr3_aa: CASSRQGDTEAFF; cdr3_nt: TGTGCCAGCAGTAGGCAGGGAGACACTGAAGCTTTCTTT
j_call: TRBJ2-7; d_call: TRBD1; v_call: TRBV11-2; clone_size: once; cdr3_aa: CASSLVGTGGYEQYF; cdr3_nt: TGTGCCAGCAGCTTAGTAGGGACAGGGGGCTACGAGCAGTACTTC
j_call: TRBJ1-5; d_call: .; v_call: TRBV2; clone_size: .; cdr3_aa: CASSELWYQPQHF; cdr3_nt: TGTGCCAGCAGTGAACTTTGGTATCAGCCCCAGCATTTT
j_call: TRBJ1-2; d_call: .; v_call: TRBV19; clone_size: .; cdr3_aa: CASSIQGSDYGYTF; cdr3_nt: TGTGCCAGTAGTATCCAGGGTAGTGACTATGGCTACACCTTC
j_call: TRBJ1-6; d_call: .; v_call: TRBV6-5; clone_size: few; cdr3_aa: CASSRTEGNNSPLHF; cdr3_nt: TGTGCCAGCAGTCGGACAGAGGGAAATAATTCACCCCTCCACTTT
j_call: TRBJ1-1; d_call: .; v_call: TRBV11-3; clone_size: .; cdr3_aa: CASSSRGVTEAFF; cdr3_nt: TGTGCCAGCAGCTCCCGGGGGGTTACTGAAGCTTTCTTT
j_call: TRBJ1-2; d_call: .; v_call: TRBV12-3/TRBV12-4; clone_size: .; cdr3_aa: CASSSNRNYGYTF; cdr3_nt: TGTGCCAGCAGTTCAAACAGGAACTATGGCTACACCTTC
j_call: TRBJ1-5; d_call: .; v_call: TRBV10-3; clone_size: few; cdr3_aa: CAISEGRNQPQHF; cdr3_nt: TGTGCCATCAGTGAGGGGCGGAATCAGCCCCAGCATTTT
j_call: TRBJ2-5; d_call: .; v_call: TRBV7-2; clone_size: .; cdr3_aa: CASSVLETQYF; cdr3_nt: TGTGCCAGCAGCGTCCTAGAGACCCAGTACTTC
j_call: TRBJ2-4; d_call: .; v_call: TRBV4-2; clone_size: .; cdr3_aa: CASSSTSDGAKNIQYF; cdr3_nt: TGTGCCAGCAGCTCCACTTCCGATGGAGCCAAAAACATTCAGTACTTC
j_call: TRBJ2-3; d_call: .; v_call: TRBV6-1; clone_size: .; cdr3_aa: CASSEEPAPTDTQYF; cdr3_nt: TGTGCCAGCAGTGAAGAACCGGCGCCGACAGATACGCAGTATTTT